The entry that follows covers one T cell receptor beta chain sequence. The CDR3 totals 13 residues. V lost 5 bases and J 1 base, leaving 6 bases between the germline ends. Germline V gives CDR1 SEHNR, CDR2 FQNEAQ (reference sequence). The data were taken from a study of blood T cell repertoires in COVID-19. Authors' methods: Estimation of nucleated cell counts relied on the amplification of reference gene primers. The repertoire was sequenced with immunoSEQ multiplex PCR; TCRdb's copy has only in-frame clones and lacks some. D and trimming come from the DNA, and the V and J calls and clone size come from that table. Here the sample spans roughly 200,000 clones, around 86% being singletons.

The rearrangement links TRBV7-9 to TRBJ1-5; D unresolved. The sequenced sample consisted of peripheral blood. This receptor was obtained from a man aged 35 to 55 with acute or convalescent COVID-19. The DNA for the CDR3 is TGTGCCAGCAGCGCACTCAGCAATCAGCCCCAGCATTTT. Its protein is CASSALSNQPQHF.